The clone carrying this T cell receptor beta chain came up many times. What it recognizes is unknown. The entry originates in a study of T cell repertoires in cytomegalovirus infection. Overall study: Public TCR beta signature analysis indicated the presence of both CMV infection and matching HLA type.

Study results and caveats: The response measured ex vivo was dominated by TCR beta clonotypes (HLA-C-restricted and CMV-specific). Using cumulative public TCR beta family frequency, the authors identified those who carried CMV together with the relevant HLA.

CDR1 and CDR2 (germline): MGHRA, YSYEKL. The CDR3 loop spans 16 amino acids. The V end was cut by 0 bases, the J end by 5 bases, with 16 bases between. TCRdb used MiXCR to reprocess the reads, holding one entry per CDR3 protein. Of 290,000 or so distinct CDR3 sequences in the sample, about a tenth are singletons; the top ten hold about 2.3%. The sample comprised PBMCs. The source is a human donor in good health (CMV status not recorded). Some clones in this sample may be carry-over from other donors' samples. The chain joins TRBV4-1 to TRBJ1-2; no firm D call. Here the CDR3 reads CASSQEAGSYPYGYTF. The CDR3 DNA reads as TGCGCCAGCAGCCAAGAGGCGGGGAGTTACCCTTATGGCTACACCTTC.